This is a list of T cell receptor beta chains from one sample in a study of blood T cells in healthy people across ages. TCRdb analysed the 5' RACE reads with MiXCR anew, one entry per CDR3 protein. The sample shows around 790,000 distinct CDR3 sequences, 40% to 50% of them seen only once. The source material was blood. The receptors were sampled from a man between 60 and 70 years old in good health. Both conserved end residues are part of each CDR3.

V gene | CDR3 protein
TRBV12-3/TRBV12-4 | CASSLTQQPKGYTF
TRBV3-1 | CASSQGRTSGANVLTF
TRBV20-1 | CSASTPGRGGTGELFF
TRBV18 | CASSPSGTSNSPLHF
TRBV15 | CATSARKQGRYEQYF
TRBV11-2 | CASSLERVAGELFF
TRBV4-1 | CASSRGWVDHQETQYF
TRBV3-1 | CASSQLQGAIDEQFF
TRBV4-3 | CASSQDRGAGQPQHF
TRBV7-9 | CASIRRDTADTQYF
TRBV3-1 | CASSHPGQGYTEAFF
TRBV11-2 | CASSLFRRGGILGEQFF
TRBV20-1 | CSARVASGPAATNEKLFF
TRBV12-3/TRBV12-4 | CASSLKNNEQFF
TRBV5-1 | CASSLEKLSTDTQYF
TRBV12-3/TRBV12-4 | CASSQSRDRYEQYF
TRBV30 | CAWSDVHNEQFF
TRBV12-3/TRBV12-4 | CASSFQGAPGANVLTF
TRBV28 | CASKAQSDIQYF
TRBV29-1 | CSVEGSTSYEQYF
TRBV6-2/TRBV6-3 | CASSSHWEGTEAFF
TRBV6-1 | CASRRQGIVADTQYF
TRBV28 | CASSPNRDRGFETQYF
TRBV5-1 | CASSLGFAKDEQFF
TRBV6-2/TRBV6-3 | CASSYRAAESGYTF
TRBV27 | CASSLSGVGQPQHF
TRBV5-1 | CASSFRPRTGSSTDTQYF
TRBV12-3/TRBV12-4 | CASSLTETDTQYF
TRBV5-5 | CASSLKGPNIQYF
TRBV28 | CASSPGLAGWNIYEQYF
TRBV11-2 | CASSLVSVGDEQFF
TRBV3-1 | CASSPPQGAFGANVLTF
TRBV7-2 | CASGGAAETQYF
TRBV20-1 | CSASPAGYTDTQYF
TRBV28 | CASRLRTGGTYEQYF
TRBV5-5 | CASSQTGTSGGRQKTQYF
TRBV24-1 | CATSDSRGGGYTF
TRBV29-1 | CSAAGGSGNTIYF
TRBV5-4 | CASSTGQGARSAKNIQYF
TRBV6-2/TRBV6-3 | CASSKPYEAFF
TRBV9 | CASSLNAEVGAKNIQYF
TRBV5-1 | CASSLEEDTQYF
TRBV7-7 | CASSPGTANNEQYF
TRBV5-1 | CASSLDPQNNEQFF
TRBV27 | CASSLSDRGHEQYF
TRBV20-1 | CSVSGRRLSYEQYF
TRBV9 | CASSVGGGRNNEQYF
TRBV5-4 | CASSLVGVTGTGYTF
TRBV7-2 | CASSSPGAGGMETQYF
TRBV20-1 | CSAVTSGGTNEQFF
TRBV7-9 | CASSARTSRETQYF
TRBV10-3 | CAISVPTAYNEQFF
TRBV4-3 | CASSQEVGGLNTEAFF
TRBV6-2/TRBV6-3 | CATGQGSNQPQHF
TRBV4-3 | CASSQDPTRHLLTGYTF